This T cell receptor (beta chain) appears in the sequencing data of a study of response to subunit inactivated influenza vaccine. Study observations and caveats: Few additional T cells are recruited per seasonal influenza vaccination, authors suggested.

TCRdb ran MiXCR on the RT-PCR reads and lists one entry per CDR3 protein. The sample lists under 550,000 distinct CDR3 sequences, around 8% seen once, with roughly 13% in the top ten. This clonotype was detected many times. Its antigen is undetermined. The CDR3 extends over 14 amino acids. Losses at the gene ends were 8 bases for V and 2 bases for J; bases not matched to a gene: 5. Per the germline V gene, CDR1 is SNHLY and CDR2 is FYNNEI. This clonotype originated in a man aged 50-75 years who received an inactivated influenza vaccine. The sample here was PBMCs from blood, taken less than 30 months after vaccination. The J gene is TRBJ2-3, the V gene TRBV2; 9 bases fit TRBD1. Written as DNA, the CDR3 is TGTGCCAGCGGAGGACAGGGGAACACAGATACGCAGTATTTT. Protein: CASGGQGNTDTQYF.